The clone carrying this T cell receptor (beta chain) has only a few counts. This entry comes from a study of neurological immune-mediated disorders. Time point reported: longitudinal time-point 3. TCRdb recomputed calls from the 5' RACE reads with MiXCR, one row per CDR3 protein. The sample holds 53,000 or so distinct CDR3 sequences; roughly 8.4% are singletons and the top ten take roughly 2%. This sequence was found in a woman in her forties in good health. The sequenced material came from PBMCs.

CDR3 nucleotide sequence: TGTGCCAGCAGCCCGTTAGGGGCTGGAAACACCATATATTTT. It codes for CASSPLGAGNTIYF. The V gene is TRBV5-6, the J gene TRBJ1-3, with D perhaps matching TRBD1 (5 bases). V gave up 4 bases and J gave up 2 bases, with 10 bases separating them. Germline-derived CDR1 and CDR2 are SGHDT and YYEEEE. This CDR3 region has 14 residues.